This entry is about one T cell receptor beta chain. Its antigen remains unidentified. Investigators profiled TCR beta VDJ and CDR3 from genomic DNA template. TCRdb passed the reads through MiXCR, listing each CDR3 protein once. The table lists about 160,000 distinct CDR3 sequences, roughly 47% of them singletons. This entry is derived from a study of CD8+CD57+ T cells in acquired aplastic anemia. Study in general: Sorting CD4+ and CD8+ cells gave DNA averaging about 3.2 ug. Study-wide results and caveats: A significant difference in CD8+ Simpson's diversity between patients and controls was not found.

The CDR3 is 14 residues long. The germline V gene has CDR1 SEHNR and CDR2 FQNEAQ (reference sequence). V dropped 4 bases and J dropped 1 base, with 11 bases sitting between them. The V and J genes are TRBV7-9 and TRBJ2-7; the D gene is possibly TRBD2 (5 bases). The source of this sequence is a human donor in good health. Sequenced material: sorted CD4+, CD8+, or CD8+CD57+ T cells (not recorded which) from PBMCs. Here the CDR3 reads CASSSAEKSYEQYF. CDR3 nucleotide sequence: TGTGCCAGCAGCTCAGCGGAAAAATCCTACGAGCAGTACTTC.